This record covers a single T cell receptor (beta chain). This sample was taken from a study of blood T cell repertoires in COVID-19. There are 15 residues in the CDR3. Germline CDR1 is MNHEY and CDR2 is SVGAGI. The V gene lost 1 base and the J gene lost 3 bases, with 13 bases spanning the gap. In the source study's methods: Estimation of nucleated cell counts was performed using reference gene primer amplification. Libraries were prepared by immunoSEQ multiplex PCR; TCRdb keeps only in-frame clonotypes and omits some of them. That table is the source of V, J and clone size, and D and trimming were worked out from the DNA. The sample records a few hundred thousand clones, 83% being singletons. Study members were between roughly 18 and 90 years old and lived in 25 or so US regions. Recovered status applied to Cohort 3 donors who had two consecutive negative PCRs. It also applied to those with clearance or with symptom resolution.

The sample comprised PBMCs or T cells enriched from blood (not recorded which). J is TRBJ2-7 and V is TRBV6-5; D is unresolved. The receptor was isolated from a woman aged 45-59 years who had recovered from COVID-19. The CDR3 reads CASSYFKRLGYEQYF. The CDR3 DNA reads TGTGCCAGCAGTTACTTTAAGAGGCTCGGCTACGAGCAGTACTTC.